This entry lists 9 T cell receptor beta chains sequenced from one sample in a study of CD4+ T cells in melanoma. Assay: immunoSEQ multiplex PCR; the TCRdb copy retains only in-frame clones and omits some. The table shows about 120,000 clones, with around 93% occurring only once. Sequencing was performed on peripheral blood. The receptors here all came from a human donor with melanoma.

This chain joins TRBV20-1 and TRBJ2-3, with unresolved D. V was trimmed by 5 bases and J by 4 bases, leaving 7 bases between them. This CDR3 spans 11 amino acids. Germline-derived CDR1 and CDR2 are DFQATT and SNEGSKA (reference sequence). CDR3 DNA: TGCAGTGCTGAAGCACCAGATACGCAGTATTTT. Translation gives CSAEAPDTQYF.

This clone was observed a single time. The chain couples TRBV11-3 to TRBJ2-1; 9 bases match TRBD1. From germline, CDR1 is SGHNT and CDR2 YENEEA. The CDR3 runs to 15 residues. V gave up 3 bases and J gave up 5 bases; unmatched junction bases: 5. The CDR3 nucleotides are TGTGCCAGCAGCTTTGGGGACAGGGTGGACAATGAGCAGTTCTTC. Translation gives CASSFGDRVDNEQFF.

The V gene is TRBV7-2, the J gene TRBJ2-1; D ambiguous. CDR3 length equals 14 residues. V was cut by 6 bases and J by 5 bases, with 14 bases left in between. Germline assignment: CDR1 SGHTA and CDR2 FQGNSA. Written as DNA, the CDR3 is TGTGCCAGCAGGGTTGAGCTAGGGAACAATGAGCAGTTCTTC. Amino acid sequence: CASRVELGNNEQFF. Full variable domain (missing parts from reference TRBV7-2 and TRBJ2-1): GAGVSQSPSNKVTEKGKDVELRCDPISGHTALYWYRQSLGQGLEFLIYFQGNSAPDKSGLPSDRFSAERTGGSVSTLTIQRTQQEDSAVYLCASRVELGNNEQFFGPGTRLTVL.

As concerns this clone: The junction differs from germline at one of its ends, possibly a read error. Additional DNA sequences in this sample encode the identical CDR3. This chain uses TRBV6-1 with TRBJ1-5; tentative D call: TRBD1 (6 bases). The germline gives CDR1 MNHNS, CDR2 SASEGT. CDR3 size: 15 residues. In nucleotides, the CDR3 is TGTGCCAGCAGTGCTTACACAGGGTTCAATCAACCCCAGCATTTT. Its translation: CASSAYTGFNQPQHF.

J is TRBJ1-4 and V is TRBV7-2, with 10 bases fitting TRBD1. Per germline, CDR1 SGHTA and CDR2 FQGNSA. The CDR3 has 14 amino acids. V gave up 5 bases and J gave up 6 bases; unmatched junction bases: 3. The CDR3 loop reads CASSQDRGDEKLFF. For the CDR3, the DNA is TGTGCCAGCAGCCAGGACAGGGGGGATGAAAAACTGTTTTTT.

V gene TRBV7-9 combines with J gene TRBJ2-7, with 8 positions matching TRBD2. In germline, CDR1 is SEHNR, CDR2 FQNEAQ (reference sequence). V lost 1 base and J lost 2; bases outside the gene matches: 13. This CDR3 is 18 amino acids long. CDR3 sequence reads: CASSLDGFAAGGTYEQYF. The CDR3 DNA follows: TGTGCCAGCAGCTTAGACGGATTTGCGGCGGGAGGAACCTACGAGCAGTACTTC.

The rearrangement uses TRBV7-2 and TRBJ2-3, with D tentatively TRBD2 (6 bases). Between the trimmed V and J ends, which lost 2 bases and 3 bases, there was a span of 9 bases. Germline CDR1 SGHTA, CDR2 FQGNSA. The CDR3 is 14 amino acids. The CDR3 nucleotides read TGTGCCAGCAGCTTATCACTAGCAACAGATACGCAGTATTTT. Protein: CASSLSLATDTQYF.

The V and J genes are TRBV13 and TRBJ1-2; no definite D call. The germline V gene has CDR1 PRHDT and CDR2 FYEKMQ (reference sequence). The CDR3 contains 14 residues. Between the trimmed V and J ends, which lost 5 bases and 3 bases, there was a span of 13 bases. CDR3 sequence: CASSHRTFDYGYTF. In DNA form, the CDR3 reads TGTGCCAGCAGCCATCGGACGTTTGACTATGGCTACACCTTC.

This rearrangement joins TRBV7-2 to TRBJ2-7; D possibly uses TRBD1 or TRBD2 (5 bases each). The CDR3 is 15 residues long. Deletions cut 5 bases from V and 0 bases from J, with 14 bases between. Germline V gene lookup returns CDR1 SGHTA and CDR2 FQGNSA. CDR3 coding DNA: TGTGCCAGCAGCCTCCGAGGGGCAGGCTCCTACGAGCAGTACTTC. Protein product: CASSLRGAGSYEQYF. Drawing the rest from reference TRBV7-2 and TRBJ2-7, the complete variable domain is GAGVSQSPSNKVTEKGKDVELRCDPISGHTALYWYRQSLGQGLEFLIYFQGNSAPDKSGLPSDRFSAERTGGSVSTLTIQRTQQEDSAVYLCASSLRGAGSYEQYFGPGTRLTVT.